This T cell receptor (beta chain) comes out of a study of cytomegalovirus exposure and HLA in healthy donors. General study points: Sequencing likely produced, as an artifact, a cluster of highly shared sequence variants. One later analysis reportedly identified an Asian-associated ancestry cluster that showed fewer N-insertions than the roughly 700-donor mean.

The PCR ran on 60 Vbeta and 13 Jbeta primers. Using immunoSEQ multiplex PCR, the repertoire was profiled, and TCRdb retains in-frame clones only, with some absent. Of 150,000 to 200,000 clones listed, less than 90% were seen once; the top ten hold around 4.1%. With 6 bases clipped from V and 0 bases from J, the junction kept 12 bases outside the gene matches. The CDR3 runs to 18 residues. Germline V gives CDR1 SGHDN, CDR2 FVKESK. As for this clone: What it recognizes is unknown.

The sequencing input was PBMCs. This receptor was identified in a man over 45 in good health and CMV-seropositive. This chain uses TRBV14 with TRBJ2-2; 8 nucleotides align to TRBD2. Here the CDR3 DNA reads TGTGCCAGCAGGCAAATACTGGACGGGGGGGCGAACACCGGGGAGCTGTTTTTT. Translation: CASRQILDGGANTGELFF.